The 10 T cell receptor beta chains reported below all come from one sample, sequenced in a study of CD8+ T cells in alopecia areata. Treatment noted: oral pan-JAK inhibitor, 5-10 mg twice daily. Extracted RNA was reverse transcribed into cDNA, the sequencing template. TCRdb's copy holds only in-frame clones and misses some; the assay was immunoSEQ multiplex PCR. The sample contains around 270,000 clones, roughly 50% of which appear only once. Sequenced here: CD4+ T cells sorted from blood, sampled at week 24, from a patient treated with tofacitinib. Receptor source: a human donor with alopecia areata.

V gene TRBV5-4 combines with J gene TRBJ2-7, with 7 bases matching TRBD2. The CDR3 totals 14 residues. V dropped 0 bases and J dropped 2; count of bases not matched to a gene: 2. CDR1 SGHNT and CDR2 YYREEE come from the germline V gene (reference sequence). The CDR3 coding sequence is TGTGCCAGCAGCTTGGAGGGGAGGGCCTACGAGCAGTACTTC. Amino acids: CASSLEGRAYEQYF.

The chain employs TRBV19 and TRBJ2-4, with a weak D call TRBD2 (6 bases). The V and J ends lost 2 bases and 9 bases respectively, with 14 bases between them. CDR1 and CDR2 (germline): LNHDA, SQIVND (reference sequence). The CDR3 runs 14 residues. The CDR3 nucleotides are TGTGCCAGTAGTATATTGAGACGGGGGAGCATTCAGTACTTC. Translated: CASSILRRGSIQYF.

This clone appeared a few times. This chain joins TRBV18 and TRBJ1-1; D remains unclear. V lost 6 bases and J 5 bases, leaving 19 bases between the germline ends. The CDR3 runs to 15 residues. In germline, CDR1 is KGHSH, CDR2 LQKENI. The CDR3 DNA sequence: TGTGCCAGCTCGCCCGGCCGGGTGGGCGATACTGAAGCTTTCTTT. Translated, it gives CASSPGRVGDTEAFF. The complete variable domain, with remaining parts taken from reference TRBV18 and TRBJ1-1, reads NAGVMQNPRHLVRRRGQEARLRCSPMKGHSHVYWYRQLPEEGLKFMVYLQKENIIDESGMPKERFSAEFPKEGPSILRIQQVVRGDSAAYFCASSPGRVGDTEAFFGQGTRLTVV.

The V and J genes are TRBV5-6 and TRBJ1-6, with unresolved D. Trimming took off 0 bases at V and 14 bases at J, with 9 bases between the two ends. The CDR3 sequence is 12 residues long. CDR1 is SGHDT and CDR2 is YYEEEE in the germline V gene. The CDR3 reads CASSLALMALHF. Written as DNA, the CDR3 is TGTGCCAGCAGCTTGGCCCTCATGGCCCTCCACTTT.

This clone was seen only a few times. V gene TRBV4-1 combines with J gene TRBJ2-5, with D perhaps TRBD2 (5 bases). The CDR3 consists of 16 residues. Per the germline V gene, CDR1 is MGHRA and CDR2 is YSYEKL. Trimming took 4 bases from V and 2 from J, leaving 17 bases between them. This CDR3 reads CASSLYRDLAQETQYF. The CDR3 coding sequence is TGCGCCAGCAGCCTTTACCGGGATCTTGCACAAGAGACCCAGTACTTC.

DNA for the CDR3: TGCAGCGTACTAAGCCGCTGGGATGGCTACACCTTC. Its translation is CSVLSRWDGYTF. The chain joins TRBV29-1 to TRBJ1-2; no clear D gene. Germline CDR1 reads SQVTM; CDR2 reads ANQGSEA. V was clipped by 6 bases and J by 6 bases, with 14 bases between them. The CDR3 length is 12 residues.

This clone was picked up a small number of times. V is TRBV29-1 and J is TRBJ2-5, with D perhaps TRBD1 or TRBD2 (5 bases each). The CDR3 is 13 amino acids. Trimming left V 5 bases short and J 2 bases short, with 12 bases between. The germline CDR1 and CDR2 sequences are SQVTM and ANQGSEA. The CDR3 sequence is CSVQGRLQETQYF. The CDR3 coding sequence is TGCAGCGTTCAGGGACGGCTACAAGAGACCCAGTACTTC.

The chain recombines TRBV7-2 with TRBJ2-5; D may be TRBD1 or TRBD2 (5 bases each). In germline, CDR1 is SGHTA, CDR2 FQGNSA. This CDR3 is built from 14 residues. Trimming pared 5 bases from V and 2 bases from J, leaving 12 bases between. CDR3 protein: CASSQSGAQETQYF. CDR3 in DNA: TGTGCCAGCAGCCAGTCCGGGGCACAAGAGACCCAGTACTTC. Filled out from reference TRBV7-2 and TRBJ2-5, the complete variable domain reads GAGVSQSPSNKVTEKGKDVELRCDPISGHTALYWYRQSLGQGLEFLIYFQGNSAPDKSGLPSDRFSAERTGGSVSTLTIQRTQQEDSAVYLCASSQSGAQETQYFGPGTRLLVL.

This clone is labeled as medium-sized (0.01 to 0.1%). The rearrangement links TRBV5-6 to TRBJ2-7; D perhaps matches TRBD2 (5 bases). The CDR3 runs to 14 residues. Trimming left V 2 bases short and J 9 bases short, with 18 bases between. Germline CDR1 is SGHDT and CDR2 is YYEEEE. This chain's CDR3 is CASSFSDYRLVQYF. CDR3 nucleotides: TGTGCCAGCAGCTTCTCCGACTACCGCCTAGTGCAGTACTTC.

For the CDR3, the DNA is TGTGCCATCAGTGTCCACAATGAGCAGTTCTTC. The encoded protein is CAISVHNEQFF. The gene calls are TRBV10-3 and TRBJ2-1, with unresolved D. The germline V gene has CDR1 ENHRY and CDR2 SYGVKD. The CDR3 extends over 11 amino acids. V was pared by 4 bases and J by 5 bases, with 3 bases between.